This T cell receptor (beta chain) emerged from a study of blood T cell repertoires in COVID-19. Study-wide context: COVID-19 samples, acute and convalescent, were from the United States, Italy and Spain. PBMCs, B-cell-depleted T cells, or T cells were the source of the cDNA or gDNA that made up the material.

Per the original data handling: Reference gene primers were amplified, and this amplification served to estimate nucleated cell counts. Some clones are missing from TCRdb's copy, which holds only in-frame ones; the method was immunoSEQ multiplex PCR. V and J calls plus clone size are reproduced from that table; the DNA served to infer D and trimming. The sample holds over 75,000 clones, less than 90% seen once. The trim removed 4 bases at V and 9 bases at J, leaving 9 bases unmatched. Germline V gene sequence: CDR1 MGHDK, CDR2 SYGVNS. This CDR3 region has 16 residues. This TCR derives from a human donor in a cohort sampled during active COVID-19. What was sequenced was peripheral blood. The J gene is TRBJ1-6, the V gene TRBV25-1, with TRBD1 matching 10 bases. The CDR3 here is CASSVPGTGASSPLHF. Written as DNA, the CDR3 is TGTGCCAGCAGTGTCCCCGGGACAGGGGCGTCTTCACCCCTCCACTTT.